This TCR beta chain emerged from a study of response to subunit inactivated influenza vaccine. TCRdb re-called the RT-PCR reads with MiXCR, one entry per CDR3 protein. Of about 700,000 distinct CDR3 sequences in the sample, roughly 14% were seen once. This clonotype was observed a handful of times. Its antigen remains unknown. The CDR3 is 13 residues long. Germline lookup yields CDR1 SGHNT and CDR2 YYREEE (reference sequence). The germline V and J ends were trimmed by 1 base and 8 bases, with 12 bases remaining between them. Study-level points and caveats: That few new T cells are recruited by each seasonal influenza vaccination was the authors' suggestion.

This chain links TRBV5-4 with TRBJ1-1; D remains ambiguous. This clonotype originated in a man in his fifties or sixties who received an inactivated influenza vaccine. Sequences were derived from PBMCs from blood, sampled approximately 15 days before vaccination. The CDR3 DNA is TGTGCCAGCAGCTTGAAGGCCTCAAAAGAAGCTTTCTTT. As protein: CASSLKASKEAFF.